This T cell receptor (beta chain) comes out of a study of blood T cell repertoires in COVID-19 (dated by TCRdb to 2018 to 2020). Regarding the research as a whole: The collaborator samples originated in the United States, Italy and Spain and spanned the acute and convalescent phases of COVID-19. Sample metadata almost always included a de-identified subject ID, COVID-19 status, age in years and sex. The material from the prospective study consisted of cDNA or gDNA derived from T cells, B-cell-depleted T cells, or PBMCs. Where HLA class I and class II types were available, the types were taken from metadata supplied by the sample provider, not from assay-based typing. Deeply sampled blood TCRbeta repertoires from subjects exposed to, actively infected with, or recovered from COVID-19 were included in the dataset. Samples came from the ongoing ImmuneRACE study (first 160 participants) plus 1,254 subjects from 6 global collaborators. The repertoires were released in a freely available public database intended as a resource for research on the immune response to SARS-CoV-2. The paper's findings and limits, for the study overall: Clinical and demographic metadata were provided uncurated, with the amount varying by source and participant.

The collaborating institutions used their own protocols to collect whole blood in K2EDTA tubes. For TCRbeta analysis, collaborators shipped samples as frozen whole blood, isolated PBMCs, or DNA extracted from either of those sample types. In the germline V gene, CDR1 corresponds to LGHNA and CDR2 to YNFKEQ. Measured from the cysteine to the phenylalanine, the CDR3 is 17 residues long. CDR3 DNA only is kept here, 51 bases in frame from base 1. V loses 0 bases of germline sequence and J loses 0 bases, and the interval between the two ends is 9 bases. TCRbeta CDR3 regions were amplified from genomic DNA using the immunoSEQ Assay, a bias-controlled multiplex PCR. For the original study's pipeline: The number of nucleated cells in each sample was estimated by amplification of reference gene primers within the assay. Sequence reads were collapsed and filtered to measure the absolute abundance of every unique TCRbeta CDR3 rearrangement. For each sample, productive Simpson clonality was calculated by taking the square root of Simpson's diversity index across productive rearrangements. The table was pulled from immuneACCESS by TCRdb, which kept in-frame rearrangements only. Such tables lose some clones; where checked, under half of the loss comes from unresolved V genes, and the rest has no known cause. The V and J calls and the clone size are those of that table, but D and trimming were determined from the DNA. Counted in this sample were over 100,000 clones; about 70% of them appeared once. Of the sample, approximately 2% falls within the top ten clones.

Points on this clone: It lacks a known antigen. No base quality information exists; no much larger clone differs at one position.

Sequenced: peripheral blood. The rearrangement joined TRBV4-2 to TRBJ2-6; tentative D gene TRBD2, with 6 bases matching. This clonotype originated in a woman aged 70-85 years with acute or convalescent COVID-19. The nucleotides are TGTGCCAGCAGCCAAGATTGGAGGGTCTCTGGGGCCAACGTCCTGACTTTC. It is translated as CASSQDWRVSGANVLTF.